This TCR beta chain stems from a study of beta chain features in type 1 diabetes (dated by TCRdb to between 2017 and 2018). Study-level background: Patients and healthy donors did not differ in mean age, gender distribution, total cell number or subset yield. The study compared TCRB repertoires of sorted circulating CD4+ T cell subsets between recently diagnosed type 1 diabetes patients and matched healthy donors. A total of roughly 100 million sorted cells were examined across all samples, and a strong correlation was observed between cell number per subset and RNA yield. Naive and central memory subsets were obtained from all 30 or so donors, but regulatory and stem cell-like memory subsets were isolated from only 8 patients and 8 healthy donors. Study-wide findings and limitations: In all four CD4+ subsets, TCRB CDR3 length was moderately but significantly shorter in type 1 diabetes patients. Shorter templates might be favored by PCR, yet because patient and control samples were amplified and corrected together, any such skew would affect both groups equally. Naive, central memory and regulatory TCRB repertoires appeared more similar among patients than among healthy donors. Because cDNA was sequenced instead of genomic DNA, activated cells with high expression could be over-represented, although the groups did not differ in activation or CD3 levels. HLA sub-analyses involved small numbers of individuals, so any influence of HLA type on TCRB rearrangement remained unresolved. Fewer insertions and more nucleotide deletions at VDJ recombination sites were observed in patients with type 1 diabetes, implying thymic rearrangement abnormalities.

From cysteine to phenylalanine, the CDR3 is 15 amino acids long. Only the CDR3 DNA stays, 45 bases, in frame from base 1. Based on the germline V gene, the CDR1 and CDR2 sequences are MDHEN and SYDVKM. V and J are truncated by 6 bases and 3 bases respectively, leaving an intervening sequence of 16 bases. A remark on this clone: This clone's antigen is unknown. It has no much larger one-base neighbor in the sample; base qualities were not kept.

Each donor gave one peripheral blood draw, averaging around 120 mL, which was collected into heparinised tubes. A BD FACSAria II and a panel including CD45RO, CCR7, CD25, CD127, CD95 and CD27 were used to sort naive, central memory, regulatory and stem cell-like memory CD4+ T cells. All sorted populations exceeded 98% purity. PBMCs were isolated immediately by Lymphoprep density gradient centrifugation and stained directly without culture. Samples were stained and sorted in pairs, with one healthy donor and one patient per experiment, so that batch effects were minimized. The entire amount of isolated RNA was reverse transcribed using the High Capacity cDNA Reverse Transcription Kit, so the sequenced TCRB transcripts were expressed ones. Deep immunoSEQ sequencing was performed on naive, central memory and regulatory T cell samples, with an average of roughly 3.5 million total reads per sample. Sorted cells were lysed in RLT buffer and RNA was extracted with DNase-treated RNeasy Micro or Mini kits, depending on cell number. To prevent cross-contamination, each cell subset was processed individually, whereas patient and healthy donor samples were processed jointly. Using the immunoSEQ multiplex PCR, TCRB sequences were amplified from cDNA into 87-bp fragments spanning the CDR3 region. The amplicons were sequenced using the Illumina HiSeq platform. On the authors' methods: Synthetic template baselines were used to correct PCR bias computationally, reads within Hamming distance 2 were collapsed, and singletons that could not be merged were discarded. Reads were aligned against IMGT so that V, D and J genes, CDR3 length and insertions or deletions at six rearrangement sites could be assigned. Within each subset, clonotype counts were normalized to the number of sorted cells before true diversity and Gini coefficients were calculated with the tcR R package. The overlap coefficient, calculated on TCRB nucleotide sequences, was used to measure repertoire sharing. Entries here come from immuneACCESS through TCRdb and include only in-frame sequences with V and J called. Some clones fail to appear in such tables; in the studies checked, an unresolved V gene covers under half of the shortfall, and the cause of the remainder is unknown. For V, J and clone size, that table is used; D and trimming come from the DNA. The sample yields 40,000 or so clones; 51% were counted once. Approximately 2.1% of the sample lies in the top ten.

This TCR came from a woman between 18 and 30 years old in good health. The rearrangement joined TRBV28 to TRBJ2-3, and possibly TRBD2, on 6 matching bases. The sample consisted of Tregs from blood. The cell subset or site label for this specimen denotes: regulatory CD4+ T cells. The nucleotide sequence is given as TGTGCCAGCAGCCCAATCGTGGGGGGAACAGATACGCAGTATTTT. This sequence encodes CASSPIVGGTDTQYF.